This T cell receptor beta chain appears in the sequencing data of a study of response to subunit inactivated influenza vaccine. Findings and limits, study-wide: The study's authors posited that every seasonal influenza vaccination enlists few new T cells.

Via MiXCR, TCRdb re-called the RT-PCR reads, giving one row per CDR3 protein. Among about 520,000 distinct CDR3 sequences listed, 9.5% to 12% were seen once. This clonotype was detected ten times or more. Its antigen is not identified. This receptor was taken from a man between 50 and 59 years old who received an inactivated influenza vaccine. The source material was PBMCs from blood, sampled roughly 6 weeks after vaccination.

The CDR3 sequence is CSAVTSGRLSSTDTQYF. CDR3 nucleotide sequence: TGCAGTGCTGTGACTAGCGGGAGGCTTTCTAGCACAGATACGCAGTATTTT. V usage is TRBV20-1 and J usage is TRBJ2-3, with 13 bases matching TRBD2. The CDR3 extends over 17 amino acids. Losses at the gene ends were 5 bases for V and 0 bases for J; bases not matched to a gene: 8. Germline V gene sequence: CDR1 DFQATT, CDR2 SNEGSKA (reference sequence).